This T cell receptor beta chain was recorded in a study of cytomegalovirus exposure and HLA in healthy donors. This PCR relied on a set of 60 Vbeta primers and 13 Jbeta primers. Assay: immunoSEQ multiplex PCR; the TCRdb copy retains only in-frame clones and omits some. In all, the sample yields 90,000 to 130,000 clones. Germline V gene lookup returns CDR1 MDHEN and CDR2 SYDVKM. V lost 3 bases and J lost 1; bases outside the gene matches: 2. This CDR3 has 15 residues. The J gene is TRBJ1-5, the V gene TRBV28; 8 positions agree with TRBD1. Sequences were obtained from PBMCs. The TCR comes from a man between 35 and 55 years old in good health and CMV-seropositive. Here the CDR3 reads CASSFRTGSNQPQHF. The CDR3 DNA follows: TGTGCCAGCAGTTTTAGGACAGGGAGCAATCAGCCCCAGCATTTT.